A selection of T cell receptor beta chains follows, all from one sample in a study of T cell repertoires in cytomegalovirus infection. TCRdb itself ran the reads through MiXCR, one entry per CDR3 protein. The sample shows a few hundred thousand distinct CDR3 sequences, about a sixth of them seen only once. Sequences were obtained from CD8+ T cells from PBMCs. The receptors originated from a human donor in good health (CMV status not recorded). Some clones in this sample may be carry-over from other donors' samples. Each CDR3 is given with its conserved first and last residue. D genes are given only for firm matches. Rows give clone size only sometimes, using once, few, many, or a class for an expanded clone.

D: TRBD1; size: many; V: TRBV7-8; J: TRBJ2-7; DNA: TGTGCCAGCAGCTTAGACGGACAGGGATTTTCCTACGAGCAGTACTTC; CDR3: CASSLDGQGFSYEQYF
D: .; size: many; V: TRBV7-6; J: TRBJ2-7; DNA: TGTGCCAGCAGCGACGGGGGCTACGAGCAGTACTTC; CDR3: CASSDGGYEQYF
D: .; size: .; V: TRBV13; J: TRBJ2-7; DNA: TGCGCCAGCAGCTTGGCCGACTACTCCGGCGAGCAGTACTTC; CDR3: CASSLADYSGEQYF
D: .; size: .; V: TRBV27; J: TRBJ1-1; DNA: TGTGCCAGCAGTTTAGCTAAGAACACTGAAGCTTTCTTT; CDR3: CASSLAKNTEAFF
D: .; size: .; V: TRBV29-1; J: TRBJ2-7; DNA: TGCAGCGTTGAAGATCGTGGCAGGGGAGGCTACGAGCAGTACTTC; CDR3: CSVEDRGRGGYEQYF
D: .; size: .; V: TRBV6-6; J: TRBJ1-5; DNA: TGTGCCAGCAGTCTCCTCCGGGAGCAATATAGCAAACAGCCCCAGCATTTT; CDR3: CASSLLREQYSKQPQHF
D: .; size: many; V: TRBV5-8; J: TRBJ2-1; DNA: TGTGCCAGCAGCGCCCCGAGGGCAGGGAGGTCCGATGAGCAGTTCTTC; CDR3: CASSAPRAGRSDEQFF
D: .; size: many; V: TRBV7-2; J: TRBJ2-3; DNA: TGTGCCAGCAGCTCCACGGCAGATACGCAGTATTTT; CDR3: CASSSTADTQYF
D: .; size: many; V: TRBV6-2/TRBV6-3; J: TRBJ1-1; DNA: TGTGCCAGCAGTAGAACATTGAACACTGAAGCTTTCTTT; CDR3: CASSRTLNTEAFF
D: .; size: .; V: TRBV6-5; J: TRBJ2-7; DNA: TGTGCCAGCAGTTACTTGGGGACCACCTACGAGCAGTACTTC; CDR3: CASSYLGTTYEQYF
D: .; size: .; V: TRBV10-3; J: TRBJ1-4; DNA: TGTGCCATCAGTGAGTCTAAAGGCGGGGCCGGTAATGAAAAACTGTTTTTT; CDR3: CAISESKGGAGNEKLFF
D: TRBD1; size: .; V: TRBV6-5; J: TRBJ2-7; DNA: TGTGCCAGCAGTCCATCCGGGACAGAGAACGGCGAGCAGTACTTC; CDR3: CASSPSGTENGEQYF
D: TRBD2; size: .; V: TRBV20-1; J: TRBJ2-1; DNA: TGCAGTGCTAGAGATCTAGCGGGGGGGGGCAATGAGCAGTTCTTC; CDR3: CSARDLAGGGNEQFF
D: TRBD1; size: .; V: TRBV7-6; J: TRBJ1-1; DNA: TGTGCCAGCAGTTATAACAGGGGGACCTACACTGAAGCTTTCTTT; CDR3: CASSYNRGTYTEAFF
D: TRBD2; size: many; V: TRBV7-9; J: TRBJ2-1; DNA: TGTGCCAGCGGAGATTCTAGCGGGGGAATGGTAGATGAGCAGTTCTTC; CDR3: CASGDSSGGMVDEQFF
D: .; size: many; V: TRBV6-1; J: TRBJ2-1; DNA: TGTGCCAGCAGTGGGACAGACAGCTCCTACAATGAGCAGTTCTTC; CDR3: CASSGTDSSYNEQFF
D: TRBD2; size: many; V: TRBV28; J: TRBJ2-3; DNA: TGTGCCAGCGGGTCCCGCCGCGGGGGACCAGATACGCAGTATTTT; CDR3: CASGSRRGGPDTQYF
D: .; size: few; V: TRBV6-1; J: TRBJ1-2; DNA: TGTGCCAGCAGGGATACCGGGACGGAGAATGGCTACACCTTC; CDR3: CASRDTGTENGYTF
D: .; size: .; V: TRBV3-1; J: TRBJ2-1; DNA: TGTGCCAGCAGCCAAGAGGTCGGAGAAAGCTCCTACAATGAGCAGTTCTTC; CDR3: CASSQEVGESSYNEQFF
D: .; size: few; V: TRBV27; J: TRBJ1-6; DNA: TGTGCCAGCAGTTTAAATAGTAGGGATAATTCACCCCTCCACTTT; CDR3: CASSLNSRDNSPLHF
D: .; size: few; V: TRBV10-3; J: TRBJ1-5; DNA: TGTGCCATCAGTGCCTCCCGGGACCCCGCGGATCAGCCCCAGCATTTT; CDR3: CAISASRDPADQPQHF
D: TRBD2; size: many; V: TRBV5-4; J: TRBJ2-1; DNA: TGTGCCAGCAGCTCCTATCTGACTAGCGGGGGGCCTACCAATGAGCAGTTCTTC; CDR3: CASSSYLTSGGPTNEQFF
D: TRBD1; size: few; V: TRBV5-1; J: TRBJ2-2; DNA: TGCGCCAGCAGCTTGAGCCGAAGAGGGACAGGGCCCCTCTCGAACACCGGGGAGCTGTTTTTT; CDR3: CASSLSRRGTGPLSNTGELFF
D: .; size: few; V: TRBV12-3/TRBV12-4; J: TRBJ2-1; DNA: TGTGCCAGCAGTTTTGTTGCTGTGTTGGTAACCTACAATGAGCAGTTCTTC; CDR3: CASSFVAVLVTYNEQFF
D: TRBD2; size: .; V: TRBV6-2/TRBV6-3; J: TRBJ2-4; DNA: TGTGCCAGACCGGGGGGAATTAGGGACATTCAGTACTTC; CDR3: CARPGGIRDIQYF
D: TRBD1; size: once; V: TRBV5-4; J: TRBJ2-7; DNA: TGTGCCAGCAGCATAGACCCAGGGGGCCTCTCCTACGAGCAGTACTTC; CDR3: CASSIDPGGLSYEQYF
D: TRBD2; size: .; V: TRBV12-3/TRBV12-4; J: TRBJ2-1; DNA: TGTGCCAGCAGCCCTGGGGCTAGCGGGGGGTCAGCGTACTACAATGAGCAGTTCTTC; CDR3: CASSPGASGGSAYYNEQFF
D: TRBD2; size: many; V: TRBV28; J: TRBJ2-1; DNA: TGTGCCAGCAGGGTCAGCGGGGGTTACAATGAGCAGTTCTTC; CDR3: CASRVSGGYNEQFF
D: .; size: many; V: TRBV6-1; J: TRBJ1-4; DNA: TGTGCCAGCAGTTATTGGGACTCTAATGAAAAACTGTTTTTT; CDR3: CASSYWDSNEKLFF
D: .; size: many; V: TRBV10-3; J: TRBJ2-2; DNA: TGTGCCATCAGTGAGTCGGTTCGGGTCGGCACCGGGGAGCTGTTTTTT; CDR3: CAISESVRVGTGELFF
D: .; size: many; V: TRBV6-1; J: TRBJ2-7; DNA: TGTGCCAGCAGTGATGACCACGAGCAGTACTTC; CDR3: CASSDDHEQYF